This T cell receptor beta chain was identified during a study of PD-1 blockade in classical Hodgkin lymphoma. General study results and limits: The study found that TCR diversity rose significantly by C4D1 in CD4+ but not CD8+ cells. As was reported, newly diagnosed patients showed lower baseline TCR diversity than healthy donors did. The diversity seen at baseline in complete responders resembled that of newly diagnosed patients.

Per the germline V gene, CDR1 is SNHLY and CDR2 is FYNNEI. V lost 10 bases and J lost 10; bases outside the gene matches: 10. The CDR3 contains 11 residues. Of note for this clone: Antigen: not known.

Sequencing used immunoSEQ multiplex PCR; TCRdb keeps in-frame clones, though not all of them. The table lists roughly 100,000 clones, under 95% of them singletons. Described time point: cycle 4 day 1 (C4D1), after less than 7 weeks of nivolumab. Every patient was affected by relapse after autologous stem cell transplantation, while exposure to brentuximab vedotin was not uniform. The chain uses TRBV2 and TRBJ2-7, with TRBD1 matching 7 bases. The TCR comes from a human donor with classical Hodgkin lymphoma. The sample consisted of peripheral blood mononuclear cells (PBMCs), taken before the fourth cycle of nivolumab. The CDR3, as DNA: TGTGCCACCCAACTACGGGACAGCCAGTACTTC. Amino acid sequence: CATQLRDSQYF. The complete variable domain, with remaining parts taken from reference TRBV2 and TRBJ2-7, reads EPEVTQTPSHQVTQMGQEVILRCVPISNHLYFYWYRQILGQKVEFLVSFYNNEISEKSEIFDDQFSVERPDGSNFTLKIRSTKLEDSAMYFCATQLRDSQYFGPGTRLTVT.